This T cell receptor beta chain was captured by sequencing in a study of control samples from healthy donors and cancer patients. After removal of 6 bases from V and 0 bases from J, the junction contained 4 bases not matched to a gene. CDR1 and CDR2 (germline): SNHLY, FYNNEI. The CDR3 covers 17 residues. Data came from immunoSEQ multiplex PCR; TCRdb stores just in-frame clones and leaves some out. The sample holds roughly 190,000 clones; 91% are singletons and the top ten take roughly 1.9%. The V gene is TRBV2, the J gene TRBJ2-2; 13 nucleotides match TRBD2. Material: blood. The clonotype comes from a man in his thirties or forties in good health. CDR3 sequence reads: CASSGTSGGANTGELFF. CDR3 sequence (DNA): TGTGCCAGCAGCGGTACTAGCGGGGGGGCGAACACCGGGGAGCTGTTTTTT.